These 18 T cell receptor beta chains originate from one sample sequenced in a study of regulatory T cells in long-lasting Graves disease. Time point described: newly diagnosed GD, antithyroid drugs for less than 3 months. PBMC RNA was the source of the TCR library. With iRepertoire HTBI primers and Arm-PCR of CDR3 regions, TCR beta libraries were built. TCRdb passed the multiplex PCR reads through MiXCR, listing each CDR3 protein once. The sample has around 500,000 distinct CDR3 sequences; 16% are singletons. The data also belong to a second study, concerning T cells in Graves' hyperthyroidism and ophthalmopathy.

The input for sequencing was peripheral blood mononuclear cells (PBMCs), taken at new diagnosis, from a patient treated with antithyroid drugs. The receptors were sampled from a woman aged 35-65 years with Graves disease.

The J gene is TRBJ1-6, the V gene TRBV28; D call uncertain. Germline-derived CDR1 and CDR2 are MDHEN and SYDVKM. V lost 4 bases, J lost 6 bases, and 19 bases lay in between. The CDR3 loop spans 17 amino acids. The CDR3 DNA sequence: TGTGCCAGCAGTTATCCTGTCACGAGTACTCGTAATTCACCCCTCCACTTT. Translated: CASSYPVTSTRNSPLHF.

This clonotype was counted between two and nine times. The V call is TRBV5-6, the J call TRBJ2-7; weak D call: TRBD1 (5 bases). This CDR3 has 14 residues. Per germline, CDR1 SGHDT and CDR2 YYEEEE. Deletions cut 3 bases from V and 3 bases from J, with 13 bases between. CDR3 DNA: TGTGCCAGCAGCTCTCAGGGAATCCACTACGAGCAGTACTTC. It yields the protein CASSSQGIHYEQYF.

The V call is TRBV19, the J call TRBJ2-2, with a possible D match to TRBD1 (5 bases). V was cut by 7 bases and J by 6 bases, with 9 bases left in between. The length of the CDR3 is 12 residues. Per germline, CDR1 LNHDA and CDR2 SQIVND (reference sequence). CDR3 coding DNA: TGTGCCAGTAAAAAGGGGTCCGGGGAGCTGTTTTTT. This codes for CASKKGSGELFF.

In this sample, this clonotype turned up many times. The chain uses TRBV12-3 or TRBV12-4 and TRBJ2-2, with 7 bases matching TRBD2. The CDR3 contains 14 residues. V was clipped by 4 bases and J by 6 bases; unmatched bases: 5. CDR3 region: CASSSPRGAGELFF. The CDR3 DNA is TGTGCCAGCAGTTCCCCTCGGGGGGCCGGGGAGCTGTTTTTT.

On this clonotype itself: A clone one base away is much larger, so this may be a read error. The V gene is TRBV28, the J gene TRBJ2-5; no definite D call. Judging by the DNA end, TRBJ2-1 fits better; the J call may be wrong. Germline-derived CDR1 and CDR2 are MDHEN and SYDVKM. The CDR3 spans 11 residues. CDR3 sequence (DNA): TGTGCCACCGGCAATCACAATGAGCAGTTCTTC. Its protein product is CATGNHNEQFF.

Many counts were recorded for this clonotype. The CDR3 nucleotides read TGTGCCAGCAGCGTAGGAGCGGGGGGCTTCACAGATACGCAGTATTTT. This sequence encodes CASSVGAGGFTDTQYF. This chain links TRBV9 with TRBJ2-3; 9 bases align to TRBD2. Germline V lookup: CDR1 SGDLS, CDR2 YYNGEE. This CDR3 spans 16 amino acids. Losses at the gene ends were 0 bases for V and 2 bases for J; bases not matched to a gene: 4.

This clonotype was observed a handful of times. The V call is TRBV7-2, the J call TRBJ2-7, with D possibly TRBD1 on 6 matching bases. This CDR3 spans 12 amino acids. Germline V gene lookup returns CDR1 SGHTA and CDR2 FQGNSA. The V end lost 6 bases, the J end lost 9 bases, and 15 bases lay between the germline ends. CDR3 protein: CASSFTGRAQYF. DNA of the CDR3: TGTGCCAGCAGTTTTACAGGGCGTGCGCAGTACTTC. The whole variable domain, filled in from reference TRBV7-2 and TRBJ2-7, reads GAGVSQSPSNKVTEKGKDVELRCDPISGHTALYWYRQSLGQGLEFLIYFQGNSAPDKSGLPSDRFSAERTGGSVSTLTIQRTQQEDSAVYLCASSFTGRAQYFGPGTRLTVT.

This clonotype was recorded at least ten times. The chain joins TRBV18 to TRBJ1-4; D is uncertain. The CDR3 sequence is 13 residues long. Trimming took 3 bases from V and 8 from J, leaving 10 bases between them. CDR1 is KGHSH, CDR2 LQKENI, per germline. The CDR3, as DNA: TGTGCCAGCTCACCGAGACAATCGGAAAAACTGTTTTTT. Translating gives CASSPRQSEKLFF.

In this sample, this clonotype turned up a few times. The V call is TRBV6-1, the J call TRBJ1-2; D gene unclear. This CDR3 region has 12 residues. Germline lookup yields CDR1 MNHNS and CDR2 SASEGT. V was cut by 5 bases and J by 7 bases, with 11 bases left in between. The CDR3 here is CASSMTYSGYTF. DNA for the CDR3: TGTGCCAGCAGTATGACATACTCTGGCTACACCTTC.

This clonotype was observed a few times. The chain combines TRBV6-1 with TRBJ1-5; D may be TRBD1 (5 bases). Between the trimmed V and J ends, which lost 5 bases and 9 bases, there was a span of 20 bases. Germline V gene lookup returns CDR1 MNHNS and CDR2 SASEGT. The CDR3 length is 15 residues. This CDR3 is CASSRTQSQGGPQHF. Here the CDR3 DNA reads TGTGCCAGCAGTCGTACGCAGAGCCAGGGTGGGCCCCAGCATTTT.

Comments on this clonotype: A read error is possible here, since a much larger clone lies one base away. The chain has TRBV7-3 and TRBJ2-2; perhaps TRBD2 as D (5 bases). Germline CDR1 and CDR2: SGHTA and FQGTGA. Trimming left V 5 bases short and J 0 bases short, with 10 bases between. This CDR3 comprises 15 residues. DNA of the CDR3: TGTGCCAGCAGCCTGGGAGTGTCGAACACCGGGGAGCTGTTTTTT. It is translated as CASSLGVSNTGELFF.

Ten or more counts support this clonotype. This chain links TRBV20-1 with TRBJ2-1; 8 bases are a match to TRBD2. The germline V gene has CDR1 DFQATT and CDR2 SNEGSKA (reference sequence). J gave up 4 bases and V 3 bases, and 8 bases lay outside the gene matches. This CDR3 region has 15 residues. The CDR3 is CSASPSGLPYNEQFF. For the CDR3, the DNA is TGCAGTGCTAGCCCTAGCGGGCTACCGTACAATGAGCAGTTCTTC.

The chain links TRBV7-9 to TRBJ2-2, with no clear D. Trimming stripped 1 base from V and 2 bases from J, with 8 bases between. This CDR3 comprises 15 residues. CDR1 is SEHNR, CDR2 FQNEAQ, per germline (reference sequence). This CDR3 reads CASSLGVPNTGELFF. CDR3 sequence (DNA): TGTGCCAGCAGCTTAGGTGTGCCAAACACCGGGGAGCTGTTTTTT.

The CDR3 region has the DNA TGTGCCAGCAGCCTCTCGGGGGGGGTCGGGGCTTATGGCTACACCTTC. Its protein product is CASSLSGGVGAYGYTF. This rearrangement joins TRBV7-3 to TRBJ1-2, with a possible D match to TRBD1 (5 bases). This CDR3 contains 16 residues. The germline V gene encodes CDR1 SGHTA and CDR2 FQGTGA. V was clipped by 5 bases and J by 5 bases, with 21 bases between them.

This clonotype was counted between two and nine times. The chain carries TRBV7-2 and TRBJ2-7, with D uncertain. This CDR3 is built from 13 residues. Germline-derived CDR1 and CDR2 are SGHTA and FQGNSA. Between the trimmed V and J ends, which lost 2 bases and 6 bases, there was a span of 11 bases. CDR3 nucleotide sequence: TGTGCCAGCAGCTTATATATGAGTGTCGAGCAGTACTTC. As protein: CASSLYMSVEQYF.

The chain joins TRBV5-4 to TRBJ2-3; TRBD2 is a possible D gene (7 bases). CDR1 and CDR2 (germline): SGHNT, YYREEE (reference sequence). The CDR3 consists of 15 residues. V was cut by 0 bases and J by 7 bases, with 15 bases left in between. CDR3 sequence (DNA): TGTGCCAGCAGCTTGGGTTGGGGGGGGACAAATACGCAGTATTTT. It codes for CASSLGWGGTNTQYF.

This clonotype showed up many times. This sequence joins TRBV20-1 and TRBJ1-3, with D tentatively TRBD1 (5 bases). Germline CDR1 DFQATT, CDR2 SNEGSKA (reference sequence). This CDR3 has 15 amino acids. The germline V and J ends were trimmed by 6 bases and 0 bases, with 15 bases remaining between them. For the CDR3, the DNA is TGCAGTGCCGCTTCCACAGGTTTCTCTGGAAACACCATATATTTT. Protein: CSAASTGFSGNTIYF.

This clonotype was picked up a small number of times. V is TRBV20-1 and J is TRBJ2-3, with a weak D call TRBD2 (5 bases). Germline V gene data show CDR1 as DFQATT and CDR2 as SNEGSKA (reference sequence). CDR3 length: 13 amino acids. Trimming cost V 6 bases and J 3 bases, with 13 bases left between them. The CDR3 here is CSARDGVTDTQYF. CDR3 DNA sequence: TGCAGTGCCCGAGACGGGGTAACAGATACGCAGTATTTT.